Below are 24 T cell receptor beta chains sequenced from a single sample in a study of naive and memory T cell subsets. Amplification of ligated cDNA took four PCR rounds with SP2 and nested alpha and beta constant primers. TCRdb passed the UMI-ligation and nested PCR reads through MiXCR, listing each CDR3 protein once. The table records approximately 37,000 distinct CDR3 sequences, more than 9.5% of them present only once. Stated treatment: skin biopsy from PPD injection site in Mantoux-positive individual. An oligonucleotide containing a UMI was ligated to the 3' end of TCR cDNA. Material: skin, obtained from a tuberculin skin test site. The receptors come from an adult in good health.

This clonotype was detected a few times. The rearrangement links TRBV20-1 to TRBJ1-1, with unresolved D. CDR3 length: 12 amino acids. The V and J ends lost 3 bases and 6 bases respectively, with 11 bases between them. CDR1 and CDR2 (germline): DFQATT, SNEGSKA (reference sequence). CDR3 coding DNA: TGCAGTGCTAGTGGTCTGGGCCCTGAAGCTTTCTTT. Protein: CSASGLGPEAFF.

This clonotype has at least ten counts. This chain connects TRBV9 to TRBJ2-1, with 7 bases lining up with TRBD2. Looked up from germline, CDR1 is SGDLS and CDR2 is YYNGEE. This CDR3 comprises 17 residues. Trimming cost V 3 bases and J 0 bases; bases outside gene matches: 9. The DNA of the CDR3 is TGTGCCAGCAGCGATGGGACTACCCATAGCTCCTACAATGAGCAGTTCTTC. Translation gives CASSDGTTHSSYNEQFF.

Ten or more counts support this clonotype. This chain links TRBV5-1 with TRBJ2-3; D call uncertain. There are 13 residues in the CDR3. Per the germline V gene, CDR1 is SGHRS and CDR2 is YFSETQ. The V and J ends lost 0 bases and 4 bases respectively, with 6 bases between them. The CDR3 region is CASSLGASDTQYF. CDR3 DNA sequence: TGCGCCAGCAGCTTGGGTGCCTCAGATACGCAGTATTTT. Using reference TRBV5-1 and TRBJ2-3 for the parts outside the CDR3, the full variable domain is KAGVTQTPRYLIKTRGQQVTLSCSPISGHRSVSWYQQTPGQGLQFLFEYFSETQRNKGNFPGRFSGRQFSNSRSEMNVSTLELGDSALYLCASSLGASDTQYFGPGTRLTVL.

In its sample, this clonotype was seen many times. The V call is TRBV20-1, the J call TRBJ2-2; tentatively, D is TRBD1 or TRBD2 (5 bases each). V shed 2 bases and J shed 3 bases, with 10 bases lying between them. CDR1 is DFQATT, CDR2 SNEGSKA, per germline (reference sequence). The CDR3 runs 14 residues. The CDR3 DNA reads as TGCAGTGCTAGACGAGGGGCGGACACCGGGGAGCTGTTTTTT. Protein: CSARRGADTGELFF.

This clonotype was detected ten times or more. This chain joins TRBV13 and TRBJ2-2, with a tentative D call TRBD1 (5 bases). CDR3 length: 15 residues. Germline lookup yields CDR1 PRHDT and CDR2 FYEKMQ (reference sequence). The V end lost 3 bases, the J end lost 4 bases, and 12 bases lay between the germline ends. In DNA, the CDR3 is TGTGCCAGCAGCTTGGGGCAGGGTACCACCGGGGAGCTGTTTTTT. It encodes CASSLGQGTTGELFF. Full variable domain (outside the CDR3, taken from reference TRBV13 and TRBJ2-2): AAGVIQSPRHLIKEKRETATLKCYPIPRHDTVYWYQQGPGQDPQFLISFYEKMQSDKGSIPDRFSAQQFSDYHSELNMSSLELGDSALYFCASSLGQGTTGELFFGEGSRLTVL.

V and J are TRBV28 and TRBJ2-7; TRBD1 agrees at 7 bases. CDR1 and CDR2 from the germline V gene are MDHEN and SYDVKM. The junction had 10 bases not matched to a gene; V was cut back by 4 bases and J by 4 bases. The CDR3 consists of 15 residues. The CDR3 bases are TGTGCCAGCAGTTCCCGGGACAGACTTCTTTACGAGCAGTACTTC. Protein: CASSSRDRLLYEQYF. The whole variable domain, remainder taken from reference TRBV28 and TRBJ2-7, is DVKVTQSSRYLVKRTGEKVFLECVQDMDHENMFWYRQDPGLGLRLIYFSYDVKMKEKGDIPEGYSVSREKKERFSLILESASTNQTSMYLCASSSRDRLLYEQYFGPGTRLTVT.

This clonotype was counted many times. J is TRBJ1-1 and V is TRBV12-2; no check of the table's D call, TRBD1, against the DNA was made. TRBV12-2 is tagged as a pseudogene. This CDR3 contains 14 residues. In DNA, the CDR3 is TGTGCAAGTCGCTTAAGGGGATTCTACACTGAAGCTTTCTTT. Amino acids: CASRLRGFYTEAFF.

This clonotype was detected only a few times. The V call is TRBV9, the J call TRBJ2-3, with 7 bases lining up with TRBD1. The CDR3 loop spans 16 amino acids. The germline V gene has CDR1 SGDLS and CDR2 YYNGEE. V dropped 3 bases and J dropped 4; count of bases not matched to a gene: 11. CDR3 loop: CASSARQGRSSDTQYF. The CDR3 region has the DNA TGTGCCAGCAGCGCCCGACAGGGACGGAGTTCAGATACGCAGTATTTT.

This clonotype has at least ten counts. The J gene is TRBJ2-3, the V gene TRBV20-1, with 14 bases fitting TRBD2. Germline CDR1 is DFQATT and CDR2 is SNEGSKA (reference sequence). Trimming removed 6 bases from V and 6 bases from J; junction bases left unmatched: 5. The CDR3 is made up of 14 amino acids. The CDR3 DNA follows: TGCAGTGCCACCGGGACTAGCGGGAGTGATACGCAGTATTTT. Protein product: CSATGTSGSDTQYF.

V usage is TRBV6-5 and J usage is TRBJ1-6; 9 bases align to TRBD1. The CDR3 totals 14 residues. Trimming at V came to 2 bases and at J to 8 bases, leaving 1 base not matched to a gene. Germline CDR1 is MNHEY and CDR2 is SVGAGI. CDR3 coding DNA: TGTGCCAGCAGTTACAGGACAGGGGATTCACCCCTCCACTTT. Translating it yields CASSYRTGDSPLHF.

This clonotype appeared many times. The genes are TRBV12-3 or TRBV12-4 and TRBJ2-7; 8 bases map to TRBD1. The CDR3 sequence is 13 residues long. The V segment lost 7 bases and the J segment 5 bases; nucleotides outside the gene matches: 7. For the CDR3, the DNA is TGTGCCAGCACCGCCGACAGGGGAAACGAGCAGTACTTC. This codes for CASTADRGNEQYF.

The CDR3 nucleotides are TGTGCCAGCAGCGTAGCGATGAACACTGAAGCTTTCTTT. Translating it yields CASSVAMNTEAFF. V and J are TRBV9 and TRBJ1-1; D gene uncertain. CDR1 is SGDLS and CDR2 is YYNGEE in the germline V gene. This CDR3 has 13 amino acids. Trimming stripped 0 bases from V and 0 bases from J, with 3 bases between.

The rearrangement uses TRBV12-3 or TRBV12-4 and TRBJ1-6; 8 bases fit TRBD1. The V and J ends lost 5 bases and 5 bases, in that order; junction bases with no gene match: 5. The CDR3 is 15 residues long. CDR3 sequence (DNA): TGTGCCAGCAGTCAACGACAGGGGAATAATTCACCCCTCCACTTT. It translates to CASSQRQGNNSPLHF.

CDR3 protein: CASSLSEGGLKNTGELFF. The CDR3 nucleotides read TGTGCCAGCAGCTTATCTGAGGGGGGGTTGAAGAACACCGGGGAGCTGTTTTTT. The J gene is TRBJ2-2, the V gene TRBV7-6; a weak D match, TRBD2 (7 bases). Per germline, CDR1 SGHVS and CDR2 FNYEAQ. V lost 2 bases and J lost 1, with 17 bases in between. The length of the CDR3 is 18 residues.

This clonotype turned up a few times. This chain connects TRBV29-1 to TRBJ1-1; D perhaps matches TRBD1 (6 bases). The CDR3 spans 13 residues. Trimming left V 4 bases short and J 1 base short, with 10 bases between. The germline V gene has CDR1 SQVTM and CDR2 ANQGSEA. The CDR3 DNA follows: TGCAGCGTTGCGGACAGCAGGAACACTGAAGCTTTCTTT. It translates to CSVADSRNTEAFF.

This clonotype was counted at least ten times. The gene calls are TRBV11-3 and TRBJ1-1, with D perhaps matching TRBD1 (5 bases). V shed 2 bases and J shed 3 bases, with 7 bases lying between them. CDR1 is SGHNT, CDR2 YENEEA, per germline. The CDR3 covers 13 residues. CDR3 amino acids: CASSLQGYTEAFF. CDR3 sequence (DNA): TGTGCCAGCAGCTTACAGGGTTACACTGAAGCTTTCTTT.

The V and J genes are TRBV20-1 and TRBJ2-1; 10 positions agree with TRBD2. Per germline, CDR1 DFQATT and CDR2 SNEGSKA (reference sequence). The CDR3 extends over 15 amino acids. J was trimmed by 7 bases and V by 6 bases; bases with no gene match: 12. The CDR3 DNA reads as TGCAGTGCCGTCCGACACACTAGCGGGACGAATGAGCAGTTCTTC. The encoded protein is CSAVRHTSGTNEQFF.

This clonotype was observed many times. The chain carries TRBV12-3 or TRBV12-4 and TRBJ2-1, with D maybe TRBD1 (5 bases). V was pared by 4 bases and J by 8 bases, with 12 bases between. The CDR3 contains 13 residues. The CDR3: CASSSQGPHEQFF. The CDR3 coding sequence is TGTGCCAGCAGTTCTCAGGGCCCCCATGAGCAGTTCTTC.

A few counts support this clonotype. The chain links TRBV19 to TRBJ2-2; D gene ambiguous. V was shortened by 8 bases and J by 8 bases, with 12 bases between the two germline ends. Per the germline V gene, CDR1 is LNHDA and CDR2 is SQIVND (reference sequence). The length of the CDR3 is 12 residues. The CDR3 DNA is TGTGCCAGTCCTTCGTTGGGGGGGGAGCTGTTTTTT. Its protein is CASPSLGGELFF.

This clonotype is deemed medium-sized (0.01 to 0.1%). The rearrangement joins TRBV20-1 to TRBJ2-7; 8 bases match TRBD2. Germline V CDR1 and CDR2: DFQATT, SNEGSKA (reference sequence). Trimming cost V 6 bases and J 2 bases; bases outside gene matches: 9. The CDR3 consists of 14 residues. CDR3 sequence reads: CSAVSGTRPYEQYF. CDR3 bases: TGCAGTGCGGTTTCCGGGACTAGGCCCTACGAGCAGTACTTC.

There are many counts of this clonotype. The V and J genes are TRBV10-1 and TRBJ2-7; D is undetermined. There are 12 residues in the CDR3. Trimming took 3 bases from V and 0 from J, leaving 3 bases between them. Looked up from germline, CDR1 is WNHNN and CDR2 is SYGVQD (reference sequence). CDR3: CASSDYSYEQYF. The CDR3 DNA reads as TGCGCCAGCAGTGACTACTCCTACGAGCAGTACTTC.

The chain has TRBV27 and TRBJ2-1; the match to TRBD2 covers 10 bases. The CDR3 covers 18 residues. Germline CDR1 MNHEY, CDR2 SMNVEV (reference sequence). The trim removed 2 bases at V and 0 bases at J, leaving 7 bases unmatched. The CDR3 DNA follows: TGTGCCAGCAGTTTAACTAGCGGGGCATTGCTCTCCTACAATGAGCAGTTCTTC. Its translation: CASSLTSGALLSYNEQFF.

This clonotype was counted ten times or more. The rearrangement joins TRBV20-1 to TRBJ1-2; 10 nucleotides line up with TRBD1. V lost 5 bases to trimming and J lost 3 bases; unmatched junction nucleotides: 12. This CDR3 comprises 16 residues. Germline V gene data show CDR1 as DFQATT and CDR2 as SNEGSKA (reference sequence). The CDR3 region is CSAGPPGQGLDYGYTF. The CDR3 coding sequence is TGCAGTGCTGGTCCTCCGGGACAGGGGCTGGACTATGGCTACACCTTC.

On this clonotype: Mismatch with germline at one junction end may stem from a read error. The J gene is TRBJ1-2, the V gene TRBV12-3 or TRBV12-4, with no clear D. CDR3 size: 14 residues. The chain's CDR3 is CASSLEIGWYGDTF. The CDR3 bases are TGTGCCAGCAGTTTAGAGATAGGGTGGTATGGCGACACCTTC.